The next 22 T cell receptor beta chains were all read from a single sample in a study of blood T cell repertoires in COVID-19 (dated by TCRdb to between 2020 and 2021). Library method: the immunoSEQ multiplex PCR assay. TCRdb took this table from immuneACCESS and kept in-frame rearrangements with V and J called. Such tables lack part of the clones; where checked against another copy, unresolved V genes explain under half of the gap, and the rest is unexplained. For this sample the table gives roughly 290,000 clones, of which 75% to 90% were detected only once. In total, the top ten clones hold around an eighth of the sample. The sample was peripheral blood. These receptors were taken from a woman in her sixties or seventies with acute or convalescent COVID-19.

This clone appeared once. This chain uses TRBV5-4 with TRBJ1-2, with 9 positions matching TRBD1. V shed 3 bases and J 6 bases; nucleotides not matched to a gene: 0. The length of the CDR3 is 12 residues. Germline loops: CDR1 SGHNT, CDR2 YYREEE (reference sequence). The CDR3 loop reads CASSWDRDGYTF. CDR3 sequence (DNA): TGTGCCAGCAGCTGGGACAGGGATGGCTACACCTTC.

J is TRBJ2-2 and V is TRBV3-1 (or the pseudogene TRBV3-2), with D uncertain. CDR1 and CDR2 from the germline V gene are LGHDT and YNNKEL (reference sequence). With 6 bases removed from V and 6 bases from J, the gap between germline ends came to 8 bases. There are 12 residues in the CDR3. The CDR3 nucleotides are TGTGCCAGCAGATATGGGCCCGGGGAGCTGTTTTTT. Its translation: CASRYGPGELFF.

The CDR3 DNA reads as TGTGCCAGCAGCCAAGATAACAGGGGCACCGGGGAGCTGTTTTTT. This sequence encodes CASSQDNRGTGELFF. The rearrangement uses TRBV4-2 and TRBJ2-2; 7 bases map to TRBD1. Germline values: CDR1 LGHNA, CDR2 YNFKEQ. V gave up 0 bases and J gave up 4 bases; unmatched junction bases: 2. CDR3 length equals 15 residues.

J is TRBJ1-2 and V is TRBV7-3, with D possibly matching TRBD1 (6 bases). Trimming left V 4 bases short and J 5 bases short, with 14 bases between. The germline gives CDR1 SGHTA, CDR2 FQGTGA. The CDR3 extends over 14 amino acids. In nucleotides, the CDR3 is TGTGCCAGCAGCTCCCGGGCAGGGGATTATGGCTACACCTTC. Encoded protein: CASSSRAGDYGYTF.

This chain uses TRBV7-3 with TRBJ1-2; the D is unclear. The CDR3 length is 13 residues. Trimming pared 0 bases from V and 6 bases from J, leaving 8 bases between. CDR1 is SGHTA and CDR2 is FQGTGA in the germline V gene. The CDR3 sequence is CASSLTRADGYTF. The CDR3 bases are TGTGCCAGCAGCTTAACGCGGGCGGATGGCTACACCTTC.

J is TRBJ1-1 and V is TRBV7-2, with D perhaps matching TRBD1 (5 bases). This CDR3 contains 15 residues. Germline V CDR1 and CDR2: SGHTA, FQGNSA. V shed 1 base and J shed 0 bases, with 9 bases lying between them. CDR3 nucleotide sequence: TGTGCCAGCAGCTTAGGGTCAGGGATGAACACTGAAGCTTTCTTT. Translated: CASSLGSGMNTEAFF.

The rearrangement joins TRBV11-2 to TRBJ2-7; 7 bases fit TRBD1. Germline loops: CDR1 SGHAT, CDR2 FQNNGV. CDR3 size: 16 residues. Germline trimming cut 1 base from V and 1 base from J; bases unmatched to any gene: 7. This CDR3 reads CASSLGWPTGSYEQYF. CDR3 nucleotides: TGTGCCAGCAGCTTAGGATGGCCGACAGGGTCCTACGAGCAGTACTTC.

The CDR3 DNA is TGTGCCATCAGTTCCCTAGCGGGAGTGCTCAATGAGCAGTTCTTC. Residues: CAISSLAGVLNEQFF. The V gene is TRBV10-3, the J gene TRBJ2-1; TRBD2 aligns across 10 bases. This CDR3 comprises 15 residues. The J segment lost 6 bases and the V segment lost 5 bases, leaving 7 bases of the junction unmatched. From germline, CDR1 is ENHRY and CDR2 SYGVKD.

This chain uses TRBV6-5 with TRBJ1-1; no definite D call. With 7 bases removed from V and 1 base from J, the gap between germline ends came to 4 bases. CDR1 is MNHEY and CDR2 is SVGAGI in the germline V gene. CDR3 length: 11 residues. DNA for the CDR3: TGTGCCAGCAAGAGGAACACTGAAGCTTTCTTT. Translated: CASKRNTEAFF.

The V gene is TRBV2, the J gene TRBJ1-6, with D uncertain. V was clipped by 1 base and J by 14 bases, with 12 bases between them. Per the germline V gene, CDR1 is SNHLY and CDR2 is FYNNEI. This CDR3 spans 13 amino acids. This chain's CDR3 is CASSEDPPRALHF. The CDR3 DNA reads TGTGCCAGCAGTGAAGATCCCCCTCGGGCCCTCCACTTT.

The genes are TRBV3-1 (or the pseudogene TRBV3-2) and TRBJ2-3; perhaps TRBD2 as D (5 bases). With 5 bases removed from V and 2 bases from J, the gap between germline ends came to 14 bases. Germline CDR1 reads LGHDT; CDR2 reads YNNKEL (reference sequence). The CDR3 is made up of 15 amino acids. The CDR3 sequence is CASSSPRRPTDTQYF. The CDR3 bases are TGTGCCAGCAGCTCACCGCGGAGGCCCACAGATACGCAGTATTTT.

The chain carries TRBV27 and TRBJ2-7; D unclear. The V and J ends lost 0 bases and 4 bases respectively, with 16 bases between them. The CDR3 runs to 16 residues. Germline V gene sequence: CDR1 MNHEY, CDR2 SMNVEV (reference sequence). CDR3 protein: CASSLSRSAVLYEQYF. DNA for the CDR3: TGTGCCAGCAGTTTATCGCGCAGCGCCGTCCTATACGAGCAGTACTTC.

The V call is TRBV6-5, the J call TRBJ2-7, with D maybe TRBD1 (5 bases). CDR1 MNHEY and CDR2 SVGAGI come from the germline V gene. V lost 4 bases, J lost 4 bases, and 14 bases lay in between. The CDR3 contains 14 residues. In DNA, the CDR3 is TGTGCCAGCAGTTCCCAGGGTAGGCCGTACGAGCAGTACTTC. Amino acid sequence: CASSSQGRPYEQYF.

This clone has just one count. The chain employs TRBV28 and TRBJ2-7, with D maybe TRBD2 (6 bases). V lost 2 bases to trimming and J lost 7 bases, with 9 bases between them. The CDR3 has 12 amino acids. The germline V gene encodes CDR1 MDHEN and CDR2 SYDVKM. The CDR3 DNA reads TGTGCCAGCAGTTTAGGGAGGTTTGAGCAGTACTTC. Protein: CASSLGRFEQYF.

Points on this clone: Other DNA sequences within the sample encode an identical CDR3. This chain uses TRBV27 with TRBJ1-5; no firm D call. V was pared by 3 bases and J by 4 bases, with 7 bases between. Germline-derived CDR1 and CDR2 are MNHEY and SMNVEV (reference sequence). The CDR3 covers 13 residues. CDR3 coding DNA: TGTGCCAGCAGTTTCTCGGGAAATCAGCCCCAGCATTTT. Its translation: CASSFSGNQPQHF.

This clone has a handful of counts. The chain employs TRBV7-8 and TRBJ1-5; D is possibly TRBD1 (6 bases). Germline V gives CDR1 SGHVS, CDR2 FQNEAQ. V gave up 0 bases and J gave up 6 bases, with 21 bases separating them. CDR3 length: 18 residues. In nucleotides, the CDR3 is TGTGCCAGCAGCTTAGCGATGGGGGCAGGGGTTGTAGTTCAGCCCCAGCATTTT. It codes for CASSLAMGAGVVVQPQHF. The entire variable domain, with the rest obtained from reference TRBV7-8 and TRBJ1-5, is as follows: GAGVSQSPRYKVAKRGQDVALRCDPISGHVSLFWYQQALGQGPEFLTYFQNEAQLDKSGLPSDRFFAERPEGSVSTLKIQRTQQEDSAVYLCASSLAMGAGVVVQPQHFGDGTRLSIL.

This clone showed up just once. The chain combines TRBV9 with TRBJ2-7, with 8 bases lining up with TRBD1. V lost 1 base and J lost 3; bases outside the gene matches: 3. Germline V gene lookup returns CDR1 SGDLS and CDR2 YYNGEE. The CDR3 length is 14 residues. The CDR3 sequence is CASSVRGQDYEQYF. CDR3 DNA sequence: TGTGCCAGCAGCGTAAGGGGACAGGACTACGAGCAGTACTTC.

The rearrangement joins TRBV7-8 to TRBJ1-4; 10 bases match TRBD1. V gave up 5 bases and J gave up 1 base; unmatched junction bases: 10. The germline gives CDR1 SGHVS, CDR2 FQNEAQ. The CDR3 has 18 amino acids. The CDR3 nucleotides are TGTGCCAGCAGCCCCAGGGCCGGGACAGGGGTAACTAATGAAAAACTGTTTTTT. Translating gives CASSPRAGTGVTNEKLFF.

This clone has a handful of counts. The gene calls are TRBV18 and TRBJ1-4; 12 bases line up with TRBD1. This CDR3 is 15 amino acids long. Germline V gives CDR1 KGHSH, CDR2 LQKENI. V lost 5 bases and J lost 8; bases outside the gene matches: 6. The CDR3 DNA reads TGTGCCAGCTCAATGGCCGGGACAGGGGGCGAAAAACTGTTTTTT. Its translation is CASSMAGTGGEKLFF.

V gene TRBV7-2 combines with J gene TRBJ1-1, with 8 bases aligning to TRBD1. The CDR3 totals 15 residues. Germline loops: CDR1 SGHTA, CDR2 FQGNSA. V gave up 5 bases and J gave up 1 base; unmatched junction bases: 6. The CDR3 bases are TGTGCCAGCAGCATCTCACAGGGGGGGAACACTGAAGCTTTCTTT. Protein product: CASSISQGGNTEAFF.

The chain carries TRBV3-1 (or the pseudogene TRBV3-2) and TRBJ2-3, with a possible D match to TRBD1 (6 bases). Per the germline V gene, CDR1 is LGHDT and CDR2 is YNNKEL (reference sequence). The V end lost 4 bases, the J end lost 9 bases, and 17 bases lay between the germline ends. The CDR3 has 14 residues. This chain's CDR3 is CASSLYGGPGTQYF. For the CDR3, the DNA is TGTGCCAGCAGCCTGTATGGGGGCCCGGGGACGCAGTATTTT.

The chain joins TRBV4-3 to TRBJ1-2; D uncertain. The CDR3 runs 13 residues. In germline, CDR1 is LGHNA, CDR2 YSLEER. Deletions cut 0 bases from V and 11 bases from J, with 13 bases between. The CDR3 is CASSQEPRTGYTF. CDR3 bases: TGCGCCAGCAGCCAAGAACCCAGAACGGGGTACACCTTC.